This is a list of T cell receptor beta chains from one sample in a study of T-cell memory formation after mild COVID-19. TCRdb reprocessed the 5' RACE reads via MiXCR and lists one record per CDR3 protein. The sample includes approximately 260,000 distinct CDR3 sequences, about a sixth of them seen just once. Sequencing used PBMCs or a T cell subset sorted from them (not recorded which). These receptor sequences come from a man aged 18 to 30 who had mild COVID-19 (a few samples of this study predate the infection). Cell type and time point are not known. Both conserved end residues are part of each CDR3. A D gene is named only where the DNA matches it firmly. The size field is filled for only some rows; it gives once, few, many or a size class.

TRBV7-7,few,TRBJ2-5,NA,TGTGCTAGCAGCTTACGCTCGGTAGGGGGGACCCAGTACTTC,CASSLRSVGGTQYF
TRBV21-1,few,TRBJ2-2,NA,TGTGCCAGCAGCAAATGGGGCCGCGAGGGCACCGGGGAGCTGTTTTTT,CASSKWGREGTGELFF
TRBV12-3/TRBV12-4,few,TRBJ1-4,NA,TGTGCCAGCAGTTTTAGGGCCTCTAATGAAAAACTGTTTTTT,CASSFRASNEKLFF
TRBV10-3,few,TRBJ2-3,NA,TGTGCCATCAGTGAGTCGTCAACAGATACGCAGTATTTT,CAISESSTDTQYF
TRBV11-2,few,TRBJ1-2,NA,TGTGCCAGCACTCTCGGGAGGGGGGGCGCCCCGAGTGGCTACACCTTC,CASTLGRGGAPSGYTF
TRBV20-1,NA,TRBJ1-1,NA,TGCAGTACTAGCGGCAGATGGAACACTGAAGCTTTCTTT,CSTSGRWNTEAFF
TRBV7-9,NA,TRBJ1-6,NA,TGTGCCAGCACCCCCCCCGGGGGGCTCGATTCACCCCTCCACTTT,CASTPPGGLDSPLHF
TRBV7-2,few,TRBJ1-1,NA,TGTGCCAGCAGCTTGTCAGGATTGATCGGTGAAGCTTTCTTT,CASSLSGLIGEAFF
TRBV10-3,NA,TRBJ1-6,NA,TGTGCCATCGGGCCAAGGGAGTATTCACCCCTCCACTTT,CAIGPREYSPLHF
TRBV5-1,few,TRBJ2-5,NA,TGCGCCAGCAGCTTGGGACTTCAGGGGACGCGGGAGACCCAGTACTTC,CASSLGLQGTRETQYF
TRBV7-2,NA,TRBJ2-3,NA,TGTGCCAGCAGCTTGGTAACAGGGCTACCCACAGATACGCAGTATTTT,CASSLVTGLPTDTQYF
TRBV18,NA,TRBJ2-3,NA,TGTGCCAGCTCGCCCACCGGCCTAGCCCTGAATACGCAGTATTTT,CASSPTGLALNTQYF
TRBV25-1,NA,TRBJ1-1,NA,TGTGCCAGCAGAGGCGGGGTGTGGACTGAAGCTTTCTTT,CASRGGVWTEAFF
TRBV7-2,few,TRBJ1-6,NA,TGTGCCGGCAGCTTCCTCCGGGACGCTAATTCACCCCTCCACTTT,CAGSFLRDANSPLHF
TRBV6-5,NA,TRBJ2-7,NA,TGTGCCAGCAGAACGGGGTACCTAGGGAGCTACGAGCAGTACTTC,CASRTGYLGSYEQYF
TRBV5-1,many,TRBJ1-6,NA,TGCGCCAGCAGCTTGAAACTCGATTCACCCCTCCACTTT,CASSLKLDSPLHF
TRBV20-1,NA,TRBJ2-3,TRBD1,TGCAGTGCTAGAGGGGGGGCGACAGGGGAAGATACGCAGTATTTT,CSARGGATGEDTQYF
TRBV12-3/TRBV12-4,NA,TRBJ2-2,TRBD1,TGTGCCAGCAGGGGACAGTTAAGCGGGGAGCTGTTTTTT,CASRGQLSGELFF
TRBV9,NA,TRBJ2-2,NA,TGTGCCAGCAGTTTGGGAATGACGACCGGGGAGCTGTTTTTT,CASSLGMTTGELFF
TRBV20-1,many,TRBJ2-1,NA,TGCAGTGCTAGAGATCCCAGGATCAGCTCCTACAATGAGCAGTTCTTC,CSARDPRISSYNEQFF
TRBV9,NA,TRBJ2-7,NA,TGTGCCAGCAGCGTAGCTTTGGGCGAGCAGTACTTC,CASSVALGEQYF
TRBV25-1,few,TRBJ1-4,TRBD1,TGTGCCAGCAGTGACCCACAGGGGGGATACGGAACTAATGAAAAACTGTTTTTT,CASSDPQGGYGTNEKLFF
TRBV6-2/TRBV6-3,NA,TRBJ2-5,TRBD2,TGTGCCAGCAGTCGGCGTTTAGCGGGGCAAGAGACCCAGTACTTC,CASSRRLAGQETQYF
TRBV7-9,NA,TRBJ2-3,NA,TGTGCCAGCAGCCTCACGAAGAACCATGTCGATACGCAGTATTTT,CASSLTKNHVDTQYF
TRBV4-1,many,TRBJ1-3,NA,TGCGCCAGCACACTAGAGGAATACTCTGGAAACACCATATATTTT,CASTLEEYSGNTIYF
TRBV6-2/TRBV6-3,few,TRBJ2-1,NA,TGTGCCAGCGGTCGTGGGGCTGCGAATGAGCAGTTCTTC,CASGRGAANEQFF
TRBV20-1,NA,TRBJ2-7,NA,TGCAGTGCTATCCCAGCAGCCGCCTACGAGCAGTACTTC,CSAIPAAAYEQYF
TRBV5-1,many,TRBJ1-1,NA,TGCGCCAGCAGCCGGGGGGGCAGCATGAACACTGAAGCTTTCTTT,CASSRGGSMNTEAFF
TRBV5-6,few,TRBJ2-3,NA,TGTGCCAGCAGCTCCGGACGTCCCCCCGGGACAGATACGCAGTATTTT,CASSSGRPPGTDTQYF
TRBV20-1,NA,TRBJ1-2,NA,TGCAGTGCTAGAAGGGACACGGATAGCTATGGCTACACCTTC,CSARRDTDSYGYTF
TRBV27,NA,TRBJ2-3,TRBD1,TGTGCCAGCACTAGGGGACAGGGCGGGGATACGCAGTATTTT,CASTRGQGGDTQYF
TRBV27,many,TRBJ2-2,TRBD1,TGTGCCAGCAGTTCCGACAGGGCTAGCGGGGAGCTGTTTTTT,CASSSDRASGELFF
TRBV5-4,NA,TRBJ2-7,NA,TGTGCCAGCAGCTCGACTCGTGGTCGGGGCTACGAGCAGTACTTC,CASSSTRGRGYEQYF
TRBV7-2,NA,TRBJ1-5,NA,TGTGCCAGCAGCTTCGGCGGGGTTAGCAATCAGCCCCAGCATTTT,CASSFGGVSNQPQHF
TRBV5-1,NA,TRBJ2-3,TRBD1,TGCGCCAGCAGCTTCGCCCGGGACAGTAACACAGATACGCAGTATTTT,CASSFARDSNTDTQYF
TRBV5-6,few,TRBJ1-2,NA,TGTGCCAGCAGCTTGGGCACAACGGGATACGGCTACACCTTC,CASSLGTTGYGYTF
TRBV5-1,few,TRBJ1-1,NA,TGCGCCAGCAGCACTCCGGAAGGCACTGAAGCTTTCTTT,CASSTPEGTEAFF
TRBV7-9,NA,TRBJ2-2,NA,TGTGCCAGCAGCTTAAGCGGAGCCTACCCCGGGGAGCTGTTTTTT,CASSLSGAYPGELFF
TRBV10-3,few,TRBJ2-5,TRBD1,TGTGCCATCAGTGACAACCGGGACAGGGGCCAAGAGACCCAGTACTTC,CAISDNRDRGQETQYF
TRBV4-3,few,TRBJ1-6,NA,TGCGCCAGCAGCCAAGTCGTTCCGTCGAGCTCCTATAATTCACCCCTCCACTTT,CASSQVVPSSSYNSPLHF
TRBV30,few,TRBJ2-5,TRBD2,TGTGCCCGGAAGGGAGGCGGGGGGCGAACAGAGACCCAGTACTTC,CARKGGGGRTETQYF
TRBV6-6,NA,TRBJ1-5,NA,TGTGCCAGCACTTCGACCGATAGCAATCAGCCCCAGCATTTT,CASTSTDSNQPQHF
TRBV7-2,few,TRBJ2-1,NA,TGTGCCAGCAGCCTCCGGGGATCAGGGTCCTACAATGAGCAGTTCTTC,CASSLRGSGSYNEQFF
TRBV3-2,few,TRBJ2-2,NA,TGTGCCAGCAAGCAGAGAGACACCGGGGAGCTGTTTTTT,CASKQRDTGELFF
TRBV4-1,NA,TRBJ1-5,NA,TGCGCCAGCAGCCAAGTTCTGGGGAATCAGCCCCAGCATTTT,CASSQVLGNQPQHF
TRBV6-2/TRBV6-3,few,TRBJ2-1,NA,TGTGCCAGCATCCGCAGGGAAGGGACCTACAATGAGCAGTTCTTC,CASIRREGTYNEQFF
TRBV29-1,few,TRBJ1-2,NA,TGCAGCGTTGAGCAGGTGGCCTATGGCTACACCTTC,CSVEQVAYGYTF
TRBV5-1,NA,TRBJ2-5,NA,TGCGCCAGCAACAAGGACAGTCAAGAGACCCAGTACTTC,CASNKDSQETQYF
TRBV21-1,few,TRBJ2-1,NA,TGTGCCCCTCCCTCGAGACTAGCGGGGTACAATGAGCAGTTCTTC,CAPPSRLAGYNEQFF
TRBV25-1,NA,TRBJ1-6,NA,TGTGCCAGCAGTGGGAACCCGGGCGTGGTGGCCCTCCACTTT,CASSGNPGVVALHF
TRBV4-2,few,TRBJ2-2,NA,TGTGCCAGCAGCCAGGGAACAGGTCCGAACACCGGGGAGCTGTTTTTT,CASSQGTGPNTGELFF
TRBV7-2,NA,TRBJ2-2,TRBD2,TGTGCCAGCAGTTTTAGCGGGGGGGTTGTGCTGTTTTTT,CASSFSGGVVLFF